This TCR beta chain was profiled in a study of blood T cells in healthy people across ages. Overall study: Through template switching, about one barcoded beta molecule was captured per two T cells, as measured in model experiments.

The study's findings and limits: Across samples, TCR beta diversity tracked strongly with naive T cell percentage. Both naive CD4+ cell counts and diversity were greater in long-lived donors than in aged donors.

The authors ran a second PCR of 7 to 11 cycles using a sample-barcoded 5' primer and a J-beta primer mix. Every cDNA molecule bore a tag from a template-switch adaptor containing 12 random nucleotides. From the 5' RACE reads, TCRdb called clonotypes with MiXCR, one entry per CDR3 protein. The sample lists approximately 1,700,000 distinct CDR3 sequences, about two fifths seen once, with more than 20% in the top ten. This clonotype was picked up a small number of times. Its antigen is not identified. The germline V gene has CDR1 LGHNA and CDR2 YSLEER. The CDR3 is 18 amino acids. Germline trimming cut 1 base from V and 3 bases from J; bases unmatched to any gene: 13.

The sequenced sample was blood. The chain has TRBV4-3 and TRBJ2-7; 9 bases line up with TRBD1. The source of this sequence is a human donor in good health. The CDR3 spells CASSQGTPDRGEFYEQYF. In DNA form, the CDR3 reads TGCGCCAGCAGCCAAGGTACACCGGACAGGGGAGAATTCTACGAGCAGTACTTC.